This T cell receptor (beta chain) originates from a study of identical twins. Whole-study results and caveats: Conclusions came from cross-sectional statistical analysis, not from following the same donors. Twin pairs had excess sharing that was weaker in beta out-of-frame sequences. With abundant cord blood beta clonotypes, insertions were fewer; memory repertoires showed no such pattern.

Note on this clonotype: Its specificity is unknown.

Germline values: CDR1 SNHLY, CDR2 FYNNEI. Trimming took off 6 bases at V and 5 bases at J, with 7 bases between the two ends. There are 12 residues in the CDR3. Template switching, a step in the protocol, added a universal primer site, and cDNA carried unique molecular identifiers. TCRdb re-derived calls from the 5' RACE reads in MiXCR, one entry per CDR3 protein. This table holds more than 1.5 million distinct CDR3 sequences, 25% to 35% found once. The sample taken for sequencing was cord blood. This clonotype was obtained from a newborn girl in good health. This sequence joins TRBV2 and TRBJ2-2; unclear D gene. The CDR3 coding sequence is TGTGCCAGCAGACTTTTGACCGGGGAGCTGTTTTTT. Protein sequence: CASRLLTGELFF.